The 10 T cell receptor beta chains given below trace back to one sample, sequenced in a study of shared clonotypes between healthy human individuals. Clones were sequenced by immunoSEQ multiplex PCR, and TCRdb holds only the in-frame ones, with some missing. The sample contains a few hundred thousand clones, about 97% of which appear only once. Sequencing was done on a sample of naive CD4+ T cells sorted from blood. Subset noted: CD45RA+ positively selected. The receptors originated from a woman younger than 45 in good health.

The V call is TRBV7-6, the J call TRBJ2-7, with 8 bases fitting TRBD1. Losses at the gene ends were 1 base for V and 4 bases for J; bases not matched to a gene: 3. The CDR3 spans 14 residues. The germline V gene has CDR1 SGHVS and CDR2 FNYEAQ. Here the CDR3 DNA reads TGTGCCAGCAGCTTAGGGACAGGGCCATACGAGCAGTACTTC. Translating it yields CASSLGTGPYEQYF.

The chain carries TRBV2 and TRBJ1-2; unclear D gene. Trimming took off 9 bases at V and 3 bases at J, with 14 bases between the two ends. This CDR3 has 13 amino acids. Germline-derived CDR1 and CDR2 are SNHLY and FYNNEI. The CDR3 is CASTREGYYGYTF. Written as DNA, the CDR3 is TGTGCCAGTACAAGGGAAGGATACTATGGCTACACCTTC.

The chain uses TRBV19 and TRBJ2-2; 13 bases fit TRBD2. Germline assignment: CDR1 LNHDA and CDR2 SQIVND (reference sequence). This CDR3 contains 18 residues. The V and J ends lost 1 base and 1 base, in that order; junction bases with no gene match: 3. The CDR3 region is CASSIVRLAGGNTGELFF. The CDR3 DNA follows: TGTGCCAGTAGTATAGTGCGACTAGCGGGAGGGAACACCGGGGAGCTGTTTTTT.

The V call is TRBV4-1, the J call TRBJ2-3, with 14 positions matching TRBD2. Per germline, CDR1 MGHRA and CDR2 YSYEKL. This CDR3 has 18 amino acids. Unmatched junction bases numbered 4, after V lost 1 base and J lost 1 base. CDR3 sequence: CASSQGRGLAGGTDTQYF. The CDR3 coding sequence is TGCGCCAGCAGCCAAGGTCGGGGACTAGCGGGAGGCACAGATACGCAGTATTTT.

The rearrangement links TRBV19 to TRBJ2-7; 11 bases align to TRBD2. The CDR3 loop spans 15 amino acids. The junction had 10 bases not matched to a gene; V was cut back by 6 bases and J by 6 bases. CDR1 LNHDA and CDR2 SQIVND come from the germline V gene (reference sequence). The CDR3 here is CASSTSGRGPGEQYF. DNA of the CDR3: TGTGCCAGTAGCACTAGCGGGAGAGGCCCGGGCGAGCAGTACTTC.

This clone was counted once. The V call is TRBV25-1, the J call TRBJ2-1, with TRBD2 matching over 9 bases. Germline CDR1 and CDR2: MGHDK and SYGVNS. CDR3 length equals 17 residues. V trimming: 1 base; J trimming: 4 bases; junction bases outside the gene matches: 8. The CDR3 DNA reads as TGTGCCAGCAGTGAATTGATTACGACTAGCGGATACAATGAGCAGTTCTTC. It yields the protein CASSELITTSGYNEQFF. Complete variable domain (other parts from reference TRBV25-1 and TRBJ2-1): EADIYQTPRYLVIGTGKKITLECSQTMGHDKMYWYQQDPGMELHLIHYSYGVNSTEKGDLSSESTVSRIRTEHFPLTLESARPSHTSQYLCASSELITTSGYNEQFFGPGTRLTVL.

The rearrangement uses TRBV5-4 and TRBJ2-3; 8 positions match TRBD1. J was trimmed by 1 base and V by 3 bases; bases with no gene match: 4. CDR1 and CDR2 (germline): SGHNT, YYREEE (reference sequence). The CDR3 runs 15 residues. The CDR3 loop reads CASSSGQGGTDTQYF. The CDR3 coding sequence is TGTGCCAGCAGCTCCGGACAGGGAGGCACAGATACGCAGTATTTT.

This chain joins TRBV2 and TRBJ1-2; tentatively, D is TRBD1 (5 bases). Germline CDR1 SNHLY, CDR2 FYNNEI. Between the trimmed V and J ends, which lost 3 bases and 5 bases, there was a span of 7 bases. This CDR3 comprises 12 residues. CDR3 protein: CASSDAGYGYTF. The CDR3 DNA follows: TGTGCCAGCAGTGACGCAGGGTATGGCTACACCTTC.

This chain links TRBV15 with TRBJ1-2; 10 bases align to TRBD1. V trimming: 2 bases; J trimming: 5 bases; junction bases outside the gene matches: 5. Germline V gives CDR1 LNHNV, CDR2 YYDKDF (reference sequence). This CDR3 has 15 amino acids. The DNA for the CDR3 is TGTGCCACCAGCAGAACCCGGACAGGGGGATATGGCTACACCTTC. Translated: CATSRTRTGGYGYTF.

This sequence joins TRBV7-2 and TRBJ2-1; unclear D gene. V lost 2 bases and J 8 bases, leaving 13 bases between the germline ends. The CDR3 has 14 residues. Germline values: CDR1 SGHTA, CDR2 FQGNSA. The chain's CDR3 is CASSLRWRWDEQFF. The CDR3, as DNA: TGTGCCAGCAGCTTAAGGTGGCGTTGGGATGAGCAGTTCTTC.